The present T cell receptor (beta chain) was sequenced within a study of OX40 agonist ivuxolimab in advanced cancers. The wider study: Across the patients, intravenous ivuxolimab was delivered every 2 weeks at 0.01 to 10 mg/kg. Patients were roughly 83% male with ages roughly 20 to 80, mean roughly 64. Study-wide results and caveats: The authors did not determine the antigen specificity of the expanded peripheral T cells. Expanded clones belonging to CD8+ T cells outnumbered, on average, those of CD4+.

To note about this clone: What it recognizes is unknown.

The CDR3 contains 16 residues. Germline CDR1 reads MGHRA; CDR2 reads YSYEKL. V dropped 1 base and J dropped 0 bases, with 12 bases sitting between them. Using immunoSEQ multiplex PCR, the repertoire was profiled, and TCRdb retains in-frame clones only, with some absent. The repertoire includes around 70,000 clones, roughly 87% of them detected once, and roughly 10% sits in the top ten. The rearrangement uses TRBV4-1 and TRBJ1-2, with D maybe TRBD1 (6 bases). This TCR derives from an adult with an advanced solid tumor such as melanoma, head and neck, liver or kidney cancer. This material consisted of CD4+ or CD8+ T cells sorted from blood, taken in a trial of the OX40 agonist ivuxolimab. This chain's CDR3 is CASSQGGHPANYGYTF. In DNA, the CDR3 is TGCGCCAGCAGCCAAGGGGGACATCCCGCTAACTATGGCTACACCTTC.